The present T cell receptor (beta chain) was sequenced within a study of blood T cell repertoires in COVID-19. TCRdb's copy holds only in-frame clones and misses some; the assay was immunoSEQ multiplex PCR. Of some 170,000 clones in the sample, 80% to 95% are singletons; the top ten hold roughly 2%. With 5 bases removed from V and 1 base from J, the gap between germline ends came to 12 bases. The length of the CDR3 is 14 residues. The V gene's germline CDR1 is KGHSH and CDR2 LQKENI. The sequenced material came from peripheral blood. The rearrangement links TRBV18 to TRBJ2-7; D gene uncertain. The TCR sequence derives from a woman in her fifties or sixties with COVID-19, enrolled during active disease. The CDR3 DNA is TGTGCCAGCTCAAGATCTCGAGTTTCCTACGAGCAGTACTTC. It translates to CASSRSRVSYEQYF.